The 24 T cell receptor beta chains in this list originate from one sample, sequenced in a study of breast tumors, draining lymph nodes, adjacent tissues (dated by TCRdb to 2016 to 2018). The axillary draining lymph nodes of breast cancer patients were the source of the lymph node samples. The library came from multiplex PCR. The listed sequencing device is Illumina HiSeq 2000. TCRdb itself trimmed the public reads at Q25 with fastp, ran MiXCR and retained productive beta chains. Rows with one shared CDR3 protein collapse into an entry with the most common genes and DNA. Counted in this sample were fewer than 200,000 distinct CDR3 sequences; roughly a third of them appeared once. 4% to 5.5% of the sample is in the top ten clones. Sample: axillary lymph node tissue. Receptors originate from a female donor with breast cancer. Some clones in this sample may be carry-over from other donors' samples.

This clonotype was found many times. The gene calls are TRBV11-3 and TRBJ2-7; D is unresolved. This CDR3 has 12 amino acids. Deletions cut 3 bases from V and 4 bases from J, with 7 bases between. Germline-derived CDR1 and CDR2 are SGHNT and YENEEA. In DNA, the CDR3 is TGTGCCAGCAGCTTCGTTTTTTACGAGCAGTACTTC. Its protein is CASSFVFYEQYF.

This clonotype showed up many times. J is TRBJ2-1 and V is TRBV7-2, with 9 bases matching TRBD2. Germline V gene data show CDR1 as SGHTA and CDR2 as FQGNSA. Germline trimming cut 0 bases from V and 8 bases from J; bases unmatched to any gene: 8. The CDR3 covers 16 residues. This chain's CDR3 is CASSLAAGGPFDEQFF. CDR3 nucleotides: TGTGCCAGCAGCTTAGCCGCGGGGGGGCCCTTCGATGAGCAGTTCTTC.

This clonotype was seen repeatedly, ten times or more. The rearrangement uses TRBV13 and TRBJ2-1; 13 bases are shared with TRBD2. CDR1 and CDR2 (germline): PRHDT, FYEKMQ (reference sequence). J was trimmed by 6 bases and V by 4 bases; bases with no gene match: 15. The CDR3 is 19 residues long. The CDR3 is CASSSGLAGLPVGANEQFF. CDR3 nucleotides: TGTGCCAGCAGCTCGGGACTAGCGGGGCTCCCCGTTGGGGCCAATGAGCAGTTCTTC.

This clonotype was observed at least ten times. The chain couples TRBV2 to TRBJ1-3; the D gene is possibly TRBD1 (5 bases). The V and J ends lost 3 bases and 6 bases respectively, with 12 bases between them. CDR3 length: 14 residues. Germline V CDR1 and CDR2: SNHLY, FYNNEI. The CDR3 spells CASSEGRVENTIYF. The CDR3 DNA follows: TGTGCCAGCAGTGAGGGCAGGGTTGAAAACACCATATATTTT. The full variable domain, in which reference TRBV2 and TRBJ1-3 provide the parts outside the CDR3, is EPEVTQTPSHQVTQMGQEVILRCVPISNHLYFYWYRQILGQKVEFLVSFYNNEISEKSEIFDDQFSVERPDGSNFTLKIRSTKLEDSAMYFCASSEGRVENTIYFGEGSWLTVV.

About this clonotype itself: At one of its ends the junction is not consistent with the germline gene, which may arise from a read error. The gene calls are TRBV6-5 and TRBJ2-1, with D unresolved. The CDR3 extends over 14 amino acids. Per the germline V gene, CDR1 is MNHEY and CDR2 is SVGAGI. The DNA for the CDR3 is TGTGCCAGCAGTCACTCGCTTCTTTCCGATGAGCAGTTCTTC. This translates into CASSHSLLSDEQFF.

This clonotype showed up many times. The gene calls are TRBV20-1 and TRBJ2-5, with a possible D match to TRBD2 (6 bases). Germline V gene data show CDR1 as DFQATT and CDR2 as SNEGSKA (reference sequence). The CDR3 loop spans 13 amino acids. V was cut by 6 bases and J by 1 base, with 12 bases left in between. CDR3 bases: TGCAGTGCCCACTCCGGGGGCCAAGAGACCCAGTACTTC. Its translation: CSAHSGGQETQYF.

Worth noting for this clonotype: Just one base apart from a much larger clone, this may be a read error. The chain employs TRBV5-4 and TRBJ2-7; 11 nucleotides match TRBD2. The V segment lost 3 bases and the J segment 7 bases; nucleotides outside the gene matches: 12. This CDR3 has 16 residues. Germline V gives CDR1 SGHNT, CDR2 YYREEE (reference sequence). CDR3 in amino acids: CASSSRISGRANEQYF. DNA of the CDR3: TGTGCCAGCAGCTCCCGTATTAGCGGGAGGGCCAATGAGCAGTACTTC.

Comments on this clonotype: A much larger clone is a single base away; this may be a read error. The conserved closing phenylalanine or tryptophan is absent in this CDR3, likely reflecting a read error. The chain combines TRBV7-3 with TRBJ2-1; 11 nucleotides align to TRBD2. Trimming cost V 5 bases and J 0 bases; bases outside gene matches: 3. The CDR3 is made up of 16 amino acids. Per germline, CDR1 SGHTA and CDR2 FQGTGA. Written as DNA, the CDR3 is TGTGCCAGCAGCAAGACTAGCGGGATCTCCTACAATGAGCAGTTCCTC. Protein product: CASSKTSGISYNEQFL.

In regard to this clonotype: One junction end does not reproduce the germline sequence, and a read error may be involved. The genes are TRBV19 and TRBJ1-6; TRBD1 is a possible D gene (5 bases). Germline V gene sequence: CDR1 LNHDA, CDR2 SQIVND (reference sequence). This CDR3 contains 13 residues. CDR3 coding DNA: TGTGCCAGTAGTAGGGTGGGGGATTCACCCCCCCACTTT. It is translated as CASSRVGDSPPHF. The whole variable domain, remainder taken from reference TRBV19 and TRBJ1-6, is DGGITQSPKYLFRKEGQNVTLSCEQNLNHDAMYWYRQDPGQGLRLIYYSQIVNDFQKGDIAEGYSVSREKKESFPLTVTSAQKNPTAFYLCASSRVGDSPPHFGNGTRLTVT.

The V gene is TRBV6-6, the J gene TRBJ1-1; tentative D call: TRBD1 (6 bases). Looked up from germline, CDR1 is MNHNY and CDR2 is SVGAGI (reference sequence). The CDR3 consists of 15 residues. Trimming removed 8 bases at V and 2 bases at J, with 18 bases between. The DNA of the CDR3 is TGTGCCAGCGACCTCTCACGGGGACAAAACACTGAAGCTTTCTTT. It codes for CASDLSRGQNTEAFF.

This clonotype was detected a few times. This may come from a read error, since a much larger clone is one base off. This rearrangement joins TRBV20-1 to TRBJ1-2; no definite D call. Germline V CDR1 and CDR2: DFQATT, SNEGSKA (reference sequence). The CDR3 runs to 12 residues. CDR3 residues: CSASLTNYGSTF. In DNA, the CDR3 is TGCAGTGCTAGTCTGACGAACTATGGCTCCACCTTC.

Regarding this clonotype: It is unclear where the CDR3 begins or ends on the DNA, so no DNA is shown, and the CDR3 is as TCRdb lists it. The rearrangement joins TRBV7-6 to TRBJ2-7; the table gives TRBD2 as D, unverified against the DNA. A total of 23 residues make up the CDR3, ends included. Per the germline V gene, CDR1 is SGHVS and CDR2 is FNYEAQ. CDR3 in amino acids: CASSFYFCASPAPPAARAYEQYF.

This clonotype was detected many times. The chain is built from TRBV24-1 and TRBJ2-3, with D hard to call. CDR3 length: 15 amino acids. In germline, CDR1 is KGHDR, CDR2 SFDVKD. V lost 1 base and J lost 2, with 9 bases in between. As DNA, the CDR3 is TGTGCCACCAGTGATTTCTTACAGTCCACAGATACGCAGTATTTT. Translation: CATSDFLQSTDTQYF.

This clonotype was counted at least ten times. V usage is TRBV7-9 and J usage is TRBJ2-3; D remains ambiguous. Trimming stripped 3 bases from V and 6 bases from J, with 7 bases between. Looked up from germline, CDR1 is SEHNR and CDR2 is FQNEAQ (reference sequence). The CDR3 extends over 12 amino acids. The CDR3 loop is CASSFGGDTQYF. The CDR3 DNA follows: TGTGCCAGCAGCTTCGGTGGGGATACGCAGTATTTT.

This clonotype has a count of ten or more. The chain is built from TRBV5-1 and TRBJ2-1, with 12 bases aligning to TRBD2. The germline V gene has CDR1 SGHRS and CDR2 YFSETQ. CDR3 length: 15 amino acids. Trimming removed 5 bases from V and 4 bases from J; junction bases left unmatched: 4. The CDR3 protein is CASREGTSGYNEQFF. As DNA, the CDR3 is TGCGCCAGCAGGGAAGGGACTAGCGGGTACAATGAGCAGTTCTTC.

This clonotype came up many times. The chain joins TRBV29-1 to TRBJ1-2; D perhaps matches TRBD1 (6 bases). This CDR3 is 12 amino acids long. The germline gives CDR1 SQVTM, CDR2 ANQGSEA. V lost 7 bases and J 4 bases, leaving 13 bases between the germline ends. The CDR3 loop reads CSAHEGGYGYTF. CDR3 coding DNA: TGCAGCGCGCACGAGGGGGGCTATGGCTACACCTTC.

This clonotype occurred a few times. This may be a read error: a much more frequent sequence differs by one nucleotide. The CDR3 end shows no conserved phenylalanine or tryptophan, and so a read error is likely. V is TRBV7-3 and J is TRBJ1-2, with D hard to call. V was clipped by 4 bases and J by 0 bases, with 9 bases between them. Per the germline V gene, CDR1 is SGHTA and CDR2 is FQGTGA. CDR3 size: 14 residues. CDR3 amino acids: CASSSGGSNYGYTL. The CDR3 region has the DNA TGTGCCAGCAGCTCGGGAGGATCTAACTATGGCTACACCCTC.

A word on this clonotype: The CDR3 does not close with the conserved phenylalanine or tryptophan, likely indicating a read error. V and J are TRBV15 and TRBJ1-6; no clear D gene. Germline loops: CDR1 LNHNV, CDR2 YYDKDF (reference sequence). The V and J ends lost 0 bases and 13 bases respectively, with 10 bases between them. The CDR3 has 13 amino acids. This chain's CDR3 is CATSRDRSSPLHL. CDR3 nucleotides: TGTGCCACCAGCAGAGACAGGAGTTCGCCCCTCCACCTT.

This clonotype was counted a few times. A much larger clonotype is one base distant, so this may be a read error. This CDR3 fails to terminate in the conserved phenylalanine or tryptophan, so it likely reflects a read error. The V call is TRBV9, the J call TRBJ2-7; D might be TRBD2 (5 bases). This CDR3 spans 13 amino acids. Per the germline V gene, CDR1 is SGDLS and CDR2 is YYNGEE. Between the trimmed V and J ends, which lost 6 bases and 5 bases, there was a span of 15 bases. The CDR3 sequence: CASNREGRNEQYS. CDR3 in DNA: TGTGCCAGCAACCGAGAGGGCCGAAACGAGCAGTACTCC.

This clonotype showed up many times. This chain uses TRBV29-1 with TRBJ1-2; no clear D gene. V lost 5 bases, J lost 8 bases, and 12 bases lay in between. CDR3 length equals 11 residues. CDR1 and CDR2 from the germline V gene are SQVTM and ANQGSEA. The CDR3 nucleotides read TGCAGCGTTCCCCAGGTGGGCGGCTACACCTTC. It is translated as CSVPQVGGYTF.

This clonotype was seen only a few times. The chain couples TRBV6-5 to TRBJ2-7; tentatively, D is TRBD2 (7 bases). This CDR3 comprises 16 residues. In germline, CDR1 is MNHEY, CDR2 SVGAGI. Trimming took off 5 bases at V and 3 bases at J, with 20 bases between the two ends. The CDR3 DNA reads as TGTGCCAGCAGTCCCCCCCCGGGGGGCAATTTCTACGAGCAGTACTTC. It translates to CASSPPPGGNFYEQYF.

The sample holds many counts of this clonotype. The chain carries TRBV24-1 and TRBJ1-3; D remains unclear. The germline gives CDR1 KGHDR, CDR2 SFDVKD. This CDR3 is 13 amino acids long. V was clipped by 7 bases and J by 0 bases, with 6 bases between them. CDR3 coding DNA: TGTGCCACCAGCGGAAGCTCTGGAAACACCATATATTTT. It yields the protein CATSGSSGNTIYF.

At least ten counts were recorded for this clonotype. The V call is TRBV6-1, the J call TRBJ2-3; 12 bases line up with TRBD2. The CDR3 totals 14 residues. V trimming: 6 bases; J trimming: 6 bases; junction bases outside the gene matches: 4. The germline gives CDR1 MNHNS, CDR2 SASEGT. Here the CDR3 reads CASRLAGGADTQYF. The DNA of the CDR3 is TGTGCCAGCAGGCTAGCGGGAGGGGCCGATACGCAGTATTTT.

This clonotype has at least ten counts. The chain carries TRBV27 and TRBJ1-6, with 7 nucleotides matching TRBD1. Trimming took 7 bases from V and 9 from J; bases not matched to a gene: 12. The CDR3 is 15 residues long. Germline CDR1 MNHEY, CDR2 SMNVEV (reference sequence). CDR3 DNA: TGTGCCAGCACCGAGACAGGGACAGCTATTTCACCCCTCCACTTT. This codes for CASTETGTAISPLHF.